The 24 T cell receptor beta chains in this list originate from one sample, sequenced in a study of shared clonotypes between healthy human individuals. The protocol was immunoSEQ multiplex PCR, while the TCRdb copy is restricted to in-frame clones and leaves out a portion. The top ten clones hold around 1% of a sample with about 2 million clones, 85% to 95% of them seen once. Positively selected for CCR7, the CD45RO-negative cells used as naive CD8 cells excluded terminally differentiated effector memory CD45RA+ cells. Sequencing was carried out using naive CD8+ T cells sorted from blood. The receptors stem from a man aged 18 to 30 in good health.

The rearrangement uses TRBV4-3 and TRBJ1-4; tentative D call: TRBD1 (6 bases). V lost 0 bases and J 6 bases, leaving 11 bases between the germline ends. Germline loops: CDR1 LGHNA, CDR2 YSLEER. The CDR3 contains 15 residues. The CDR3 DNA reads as TGCGCCAGCAGCCAAGATCCGGCAGGGGATGAAAAACTGTTTTTT. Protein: CASSQDPAGDEKLFF.

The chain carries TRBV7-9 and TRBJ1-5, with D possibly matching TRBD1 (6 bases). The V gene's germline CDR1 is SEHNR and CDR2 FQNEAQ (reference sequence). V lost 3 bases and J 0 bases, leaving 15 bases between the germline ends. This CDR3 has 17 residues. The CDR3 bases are TGTGCCAGCAGCTTGCAAACCCAGGGGTATAGCAATCAGCCCCAGCATTTT. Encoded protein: CASSLQTQGYSNQPQHF.

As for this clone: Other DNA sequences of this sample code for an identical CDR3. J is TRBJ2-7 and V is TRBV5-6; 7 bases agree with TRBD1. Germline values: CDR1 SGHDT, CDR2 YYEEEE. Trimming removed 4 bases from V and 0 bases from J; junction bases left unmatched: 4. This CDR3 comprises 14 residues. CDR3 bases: TGTGCCAGCAGCCCCGACAGGGTCTCCTACGAGCAGTACTTC. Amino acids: CASSPDRVSYEQYF.

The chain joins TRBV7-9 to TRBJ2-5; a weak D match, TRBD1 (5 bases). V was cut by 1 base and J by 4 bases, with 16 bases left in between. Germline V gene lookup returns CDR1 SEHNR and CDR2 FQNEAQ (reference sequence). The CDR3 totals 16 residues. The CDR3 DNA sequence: TGTGCCAGCAGCTTAGTCGGCAGGGAATTCGGAGAGACCCAGTACTTC. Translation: CASSLVGREFGETQYF.

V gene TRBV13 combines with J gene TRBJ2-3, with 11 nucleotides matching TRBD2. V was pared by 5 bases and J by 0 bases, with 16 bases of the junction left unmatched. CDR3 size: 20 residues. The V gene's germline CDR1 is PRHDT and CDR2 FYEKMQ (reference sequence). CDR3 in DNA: TGTGCCAGCAGCCTACTAGCGGGGGACCCTAAACACCTTAGCACAGATACGCAGTATTTT. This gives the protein CASSLLAGDPKHLSTDTQYF.

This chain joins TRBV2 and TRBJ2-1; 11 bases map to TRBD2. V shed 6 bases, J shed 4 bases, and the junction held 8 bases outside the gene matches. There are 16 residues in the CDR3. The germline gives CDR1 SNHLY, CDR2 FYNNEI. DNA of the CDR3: TGTGCCAGCAGAGCCTATACTAGCGGGAGTTACAATGAGCAGTTCTTC. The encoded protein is CASRAYTSGSYNEQFF.

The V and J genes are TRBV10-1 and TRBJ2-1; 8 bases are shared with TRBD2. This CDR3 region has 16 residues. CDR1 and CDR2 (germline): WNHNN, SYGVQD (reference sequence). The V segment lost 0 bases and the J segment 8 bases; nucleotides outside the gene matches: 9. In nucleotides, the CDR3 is TGCGCCAGCAGTGAGTCGGTCGGGGGGGAGGTAGATGAGCAGTTCTTC. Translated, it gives CASSESVGGEVDEQFF.

For the CDR3, the DNA is TGCGCCAGCAGCCAAGTGCGCGGCCCCAATGAGCAGTTCTTC. Its translation: CASSQVRGPNEQFF. The rearrangement joins TRBV4-1 to TRBJ2-1; D gene ambiguous. Germline V gene data show CDR1 as MGHRA and CDR2 as YSYEKL. This CDR3 is built from 14 residues. Trimming removed 1 base at V and 6 bases at J, with 10 bases between.

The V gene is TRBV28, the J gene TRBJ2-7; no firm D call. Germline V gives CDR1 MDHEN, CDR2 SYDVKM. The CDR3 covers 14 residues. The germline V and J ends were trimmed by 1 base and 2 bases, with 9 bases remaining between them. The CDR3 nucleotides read TGTGCCAGCAGTTTATACCGGTCAGCCTACGAGCAGTACTTC. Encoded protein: CASSLYRSAYEQYF.

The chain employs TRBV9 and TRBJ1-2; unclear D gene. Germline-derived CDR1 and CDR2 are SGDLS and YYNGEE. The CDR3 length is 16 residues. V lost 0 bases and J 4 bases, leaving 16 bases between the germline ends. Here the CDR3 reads CASSVEQSLRLYGYTF. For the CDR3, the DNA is TGTGCCAGCAGCGTAGAACAGTCCCTACGGCTCTATGGCTACACCTTC. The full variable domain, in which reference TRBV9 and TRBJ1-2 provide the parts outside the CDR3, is DSGVTQTPKHLITATGQRVTLRCSPRSGDLSVYWYQQSLDQGLQFLIQYYNGEERAKGNILERFSAQQFPDLHSELNLSSLELGDSALYFCASSVEQSLRLYGYTFGSGTRLTVV.

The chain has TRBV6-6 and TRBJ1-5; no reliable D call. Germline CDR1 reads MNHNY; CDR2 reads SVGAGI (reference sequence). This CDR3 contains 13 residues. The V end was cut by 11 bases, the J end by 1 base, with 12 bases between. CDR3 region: CASHMGSNQPQHF. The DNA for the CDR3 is TGTGCCTCCCACATGGGGAGCAATCAGCCCCAGCATTTT.

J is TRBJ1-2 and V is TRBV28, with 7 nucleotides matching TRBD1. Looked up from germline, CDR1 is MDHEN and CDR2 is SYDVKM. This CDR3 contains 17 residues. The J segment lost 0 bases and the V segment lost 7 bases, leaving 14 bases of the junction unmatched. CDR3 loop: CASTTMGEGAANYGYTF. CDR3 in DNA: TGTGCCAGCACCACAATGGGAGAGGGGGCAGCTAACTATGGCTACACCTTC.

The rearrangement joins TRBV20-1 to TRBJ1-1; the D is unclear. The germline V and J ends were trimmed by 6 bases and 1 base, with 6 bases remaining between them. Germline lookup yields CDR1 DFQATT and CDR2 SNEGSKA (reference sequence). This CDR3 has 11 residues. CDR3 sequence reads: CSADKNTEAFF. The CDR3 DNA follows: TGCAGTGCAGATAAGAACACTGAAGCTTTCTTT.

The CDR3 region is CASSSWTGRDSGSYNEQFF. The CDR3 DNA reads as TGTGCCAGCAGCTCCTGGACAGGGAGGGATAGCGGCTCCTACAATGAGCAGTTCTTC. This chain links TRBV4-2 with TRBJ2-1, with D possibly matching TRBD1 (8 bases). V gave up 5 bases and J gave up 0 bases, with 23 bases separating them. The germline gives CDR1 LGHNA, CDR2 YNFKEQ. CDR3 length: 19 amino acids.

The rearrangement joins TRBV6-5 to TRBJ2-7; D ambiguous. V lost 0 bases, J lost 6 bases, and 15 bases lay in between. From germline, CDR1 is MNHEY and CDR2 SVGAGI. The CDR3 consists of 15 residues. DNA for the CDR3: TGTGCCAGCAGTTACTCGAGTGAGAGTTTCAGCGAGCAGTACTTC. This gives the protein CASSYSSESFSEQYF.

CDR3 bases: TGTGCCAGCAGCTTCCAAGGGCCTCTTGGCTACACCTTC. It translates to CASSFQGPLGYTF. The V gene is TRBV6-1, the J gene TRBJ1-2; D is unresolved. V was cut by 6 bases and J by 7 bases, with 15 bases left in between. The CDR3 covers 13 residues. Germline CDR1 MNHNS, CDR2 SASEGT.

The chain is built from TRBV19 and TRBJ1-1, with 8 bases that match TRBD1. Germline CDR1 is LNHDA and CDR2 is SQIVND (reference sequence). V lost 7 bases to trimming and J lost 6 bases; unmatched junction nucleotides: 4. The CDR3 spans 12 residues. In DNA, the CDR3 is TGTGCCAGTACTCCGACAGGGGCTGAAGCTTTCTTT. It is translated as CASTPTGAEAFF.

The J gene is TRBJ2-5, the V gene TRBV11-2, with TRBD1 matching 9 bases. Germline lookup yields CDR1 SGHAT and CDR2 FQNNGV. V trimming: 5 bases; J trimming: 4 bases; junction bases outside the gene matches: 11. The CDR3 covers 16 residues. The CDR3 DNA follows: TGTGCCAGCAGCACACCCGACAGGGGGGGAGGAGAGACCCAGTACTTC. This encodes CASSTPDRGGGETQYF.

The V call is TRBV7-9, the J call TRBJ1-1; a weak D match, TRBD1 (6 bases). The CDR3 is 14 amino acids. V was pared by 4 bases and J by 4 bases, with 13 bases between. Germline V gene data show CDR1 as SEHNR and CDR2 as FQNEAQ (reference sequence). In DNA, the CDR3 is TGTGCCAGCAGCTCAGTACAGGGTGGCACTGAAGCTTTCTTT. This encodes CASSSVQGGTEAFF.

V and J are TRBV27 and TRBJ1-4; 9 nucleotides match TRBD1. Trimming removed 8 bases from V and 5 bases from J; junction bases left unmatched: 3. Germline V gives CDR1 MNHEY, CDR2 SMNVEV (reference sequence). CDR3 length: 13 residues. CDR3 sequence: CASLGQGNEKLFF. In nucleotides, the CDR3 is TGTGCCAGCCTTGGACAGGGGAATGAAAAACTGTTTTTT.

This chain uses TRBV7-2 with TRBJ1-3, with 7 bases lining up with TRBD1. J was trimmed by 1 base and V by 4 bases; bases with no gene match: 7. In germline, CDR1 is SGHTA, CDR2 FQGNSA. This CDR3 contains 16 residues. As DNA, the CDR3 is TGTGCCAGCAGCTCCGGGACAGAGTCTTCTGGAAACACCATATATTTT. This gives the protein CASSSGTESSGNTIYF.

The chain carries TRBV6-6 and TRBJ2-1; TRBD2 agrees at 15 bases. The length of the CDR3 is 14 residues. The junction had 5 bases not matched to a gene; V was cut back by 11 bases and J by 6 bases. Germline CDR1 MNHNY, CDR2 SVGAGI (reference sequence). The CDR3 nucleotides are TGTGCCGTTGGGACTAGCGGGGGGATCAATGAGCAGTTCTTC. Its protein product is CAVGTSGGINEQFF.

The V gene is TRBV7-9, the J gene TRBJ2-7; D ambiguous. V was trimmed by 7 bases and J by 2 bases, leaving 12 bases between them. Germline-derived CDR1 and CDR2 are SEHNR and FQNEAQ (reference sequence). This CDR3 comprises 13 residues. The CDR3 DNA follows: TGTGCCAGCACCCCGGACCATGCCTACGAGCAGTACTTC. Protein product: CASTPDHAYEQYF.

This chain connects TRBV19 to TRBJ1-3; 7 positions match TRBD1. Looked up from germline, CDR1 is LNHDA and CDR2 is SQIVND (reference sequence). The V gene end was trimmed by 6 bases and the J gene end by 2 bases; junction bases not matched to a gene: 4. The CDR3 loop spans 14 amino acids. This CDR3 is CASSSTGTGNTIYF. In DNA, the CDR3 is TGTGCCAGTAGCTCGACAGGGACTGGAAACACCATATATTTT.